One and the same sample provided the 5 T cell receptor beta chains below, sequenced in a study of early T cells in non-severe SARS-CoV-2 infection. MiXCR was run by TCRdb on the 5' RACE reads, yielding one entry per CDR3 protein. The sample has more than 65,000 distinct CDR3 sequences; approximately 15% are singletons. Sequencing used whole blood, obtained at baseline. All receptors come from an adult who was a healthcare worker with PCR-confirmed SARS-CoV-2 infection or an uninfected control (not recorded which).

The count of this clonotype is one. This chain connects TRBV28 to TRBJ1-2; 7 nucleotides align to TRBD1. This CDR3 comprises 15 residues. Germline CDR1 MDHEN, CDR2 SYDVKM. The J segment lost 5 bases and the V segment lost 4 bases, leaving 10 bases of the junction unmatched. The CDR3 is CASSSSSDRAYGYTF. As DNA, the CDR3 is TGTGCCAGCAGTTCTTCATCCGACAGGGCGTATGGCTACACCTTC.

The chain carries TRBV6-2 or TRBV6-3 and TRBJ2-3; no firm D call. The germline V gene encodes CDR1 MNHEY and CDR2 SVGEGT. Trimming removed 6 bases from V and 0 bases from J, with 7 bases in between. The CDR3 runs to 13 residues. The CDR3 sequence: CASRPPSTDTQYF. CDR3 DNA: TGTGCCAGCAGGCCTCCTAGCACAGATACGCAGTATTTT.

The CDR3 bases are TGTGCCAGCAGCAAAGGCGGCAACTACGAGCAGTACTTC. Its translation is CASSKGGNYEQYF. The J gene is TRBJ2-7, the V gene TRBV21-1. TRBV21-1 is designated a pseudogene. There are 13 residues in the CDR3.

This clonotype was counted many times. The rearrangement links TRBV12-3 or TRBV12-4 to TRBJ1-2; 7 nucleotides align to TRBD1. This CDR3 has 16 amino acids. Unmatched junction bases numbered 14, after V lost 8 bases and J lost 2 bases. The CDR3, as DNA: TGTGCCAGCGGGCGGGACAGCGCCTACCCCAACTATGGCTACACCTTC. Protein sequence: CASGRDSAYPNYGYTF.

In this sample, this clonotype turned up a few times. This rearrangement joins TRBV7-2 to TRBJ2-7; D not resolved. V lost 0 bases and J lost 2, with 5 bases in between. This CDR3 has 13 amino acids. Germline V gene sequence: CDR1 SGHTA, CDR2 FQGNSA. The CDR3: CASSLARTYEQYF. CDR3 in DNA: TGTGCCAGCAGCTTAGCCAGAACCTACGAGCAGTACTTC.